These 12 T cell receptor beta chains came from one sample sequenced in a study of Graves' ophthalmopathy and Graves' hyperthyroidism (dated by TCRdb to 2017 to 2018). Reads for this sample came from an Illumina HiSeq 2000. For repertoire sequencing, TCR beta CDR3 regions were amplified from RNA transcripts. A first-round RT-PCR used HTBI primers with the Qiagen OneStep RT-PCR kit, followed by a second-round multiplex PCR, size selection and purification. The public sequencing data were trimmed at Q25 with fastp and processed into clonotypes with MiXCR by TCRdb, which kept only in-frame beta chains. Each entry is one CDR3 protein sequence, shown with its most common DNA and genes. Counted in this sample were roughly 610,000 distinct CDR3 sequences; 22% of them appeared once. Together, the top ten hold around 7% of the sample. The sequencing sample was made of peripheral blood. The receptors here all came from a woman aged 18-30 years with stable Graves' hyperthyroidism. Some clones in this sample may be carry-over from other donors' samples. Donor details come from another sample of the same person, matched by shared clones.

The CDR3 region has the DNA TGTGCCAGCACCTTAAACTCGGAGCCACCTAATTCACCCCTCCACTTT. It encodes CASTLNSEPPNSPLHF. The J gene is TRBJ1-6, the V gene TRBV28; D call uncertain. The CDR3 is 16 amino acids. Trimming left V 7 bases short and J 6 bases short, with 19 bases between. Germline V lookup: CDR1 MDHEN, CDR2 SYDVKM.

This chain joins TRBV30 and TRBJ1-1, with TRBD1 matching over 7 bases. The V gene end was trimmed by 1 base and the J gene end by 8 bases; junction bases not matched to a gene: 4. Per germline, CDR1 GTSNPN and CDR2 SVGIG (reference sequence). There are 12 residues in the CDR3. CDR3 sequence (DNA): TGTGCCTGGAGTGGGCAGGGGGGCGAAGCTTTCTTT. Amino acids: CAWSGQGGEAFF.

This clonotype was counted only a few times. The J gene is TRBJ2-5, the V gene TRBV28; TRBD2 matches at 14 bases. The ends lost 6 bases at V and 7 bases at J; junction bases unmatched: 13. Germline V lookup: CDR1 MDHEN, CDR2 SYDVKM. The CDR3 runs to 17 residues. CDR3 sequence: CASSLRGLAGGRRTQYF. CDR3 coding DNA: TGTGCCAGCAGCCTTAGAGGACTAGCGGGGGGAAGACGGACCCAGTACTTC.

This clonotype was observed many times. CDR3 protein: CASSRGQEETQYF. DNA of the CDR3: TGTGCCAGCAGCCGTGGACAGGAAGAGACCCAGTACTTC. The rearrangement uses TRBV11-1 and TRBJ2-5; 7 bases are shared with TRBD1. The junction had 3 bases not matched to a gene; V was cut back by 5 bases and J by 3 bases. Germline values: CDR1 SGHAT, CDR2 FQDESV (reference sequence). The CDR3 loop spans 13 amino acids. Variable domain in full (rest from reference TRBV11-1 and TRBJ2-5): EAEVAQSPRYKITEKSQAVAFWCDPISGHATLYWYRQILGQGPELLVQFQDESVVDDSQLPKDRFSAERLKGVDSTLKIQPAELGDSAMYLCASSRGQEETQYFGPGTRLLVL.

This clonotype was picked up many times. The CDR3 DNA follows: TGTGCCAGCAGTCTACAGATGAACACTGAAGCTTTCTTT. This gives the protein CASSLQMNTEAFF. This chain connects TRBV12-3 or TRBV12-4 to TRBJ1-1, with D unclear. The CDR3 is 13 residues long. Trimming removed 5 bases from V and 0 bases from J, with 7 bases in between.

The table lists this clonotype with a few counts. The DNA for the CDR3 is TGCAGTGCTAGAGGTGGCAGGGACTCTGGAAACACCATATATTTT. This sequence encodes CSARGGRDSGNTIYF. V is TRBV20-1 and J is TRBJ1-3; D may be TRBD1 (5 bases). Germline V lookup: CDR1 DFQATT, CDR2 SNEGSKA (reference sequence). Trimming pared 1 base from V and 0 bases from J, leaving 10 bases between. The CDR3 runs 15 residues.

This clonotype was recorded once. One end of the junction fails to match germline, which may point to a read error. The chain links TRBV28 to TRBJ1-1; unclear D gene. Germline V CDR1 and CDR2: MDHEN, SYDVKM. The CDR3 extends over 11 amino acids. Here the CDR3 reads CAIILNTDAFF. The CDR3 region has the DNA TGTGCCATCATATTGAACACTGATGCTTTCTTT.

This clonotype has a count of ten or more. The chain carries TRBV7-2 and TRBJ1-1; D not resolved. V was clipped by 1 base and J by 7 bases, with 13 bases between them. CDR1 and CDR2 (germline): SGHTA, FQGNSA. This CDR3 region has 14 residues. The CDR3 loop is CASSLEVFRGEAFF. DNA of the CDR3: TGTGCCAGCAGCTTAGAAGTTTTTCGGGGTGAAGCTTTCTTT.

The CDR3 DNA reads TGTGCCGGACCGGGTCTGTACACCGGGGAGCTGTTTTTT. Translating it yields CAGPGLYTGELFF. V usage is TRBV30 and J usage is TRBJ2-2, with D uncertain. The V gene's germline CDR1 is GTSNPN and CDR2 SVGIG (reference sequence). The CDR3 runs 13 residues. V gave up 8 bases and J gave up 3 bases, with 13 bases separating them.

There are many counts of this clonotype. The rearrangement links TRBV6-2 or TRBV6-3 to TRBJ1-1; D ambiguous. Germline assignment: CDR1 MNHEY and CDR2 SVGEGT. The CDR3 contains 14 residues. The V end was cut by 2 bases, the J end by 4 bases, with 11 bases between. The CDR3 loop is CASSYPTSPTEAFF. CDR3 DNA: TGTGCCAGCAGTTACCCTACAAGCCCCACTGAAGCTTTCTTT.

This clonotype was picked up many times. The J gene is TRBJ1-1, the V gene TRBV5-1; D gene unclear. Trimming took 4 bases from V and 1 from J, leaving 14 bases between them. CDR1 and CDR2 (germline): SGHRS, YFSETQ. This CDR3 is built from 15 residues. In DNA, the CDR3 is TGCGCCAGCAGCCAGCAACCCTTAGGGAACACTGAAGCTTTCTTT. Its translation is CASSQQPLGNTEAFF. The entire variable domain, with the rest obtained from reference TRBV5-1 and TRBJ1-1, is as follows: KAGVTQTPRYLIKTRGQQVTLSCSPISGHRSVSWYQQTPGQGLQFLFEYFSETQRNKGNFPGRFSGRQFSNSRSEMNVSTLELGDSALYLCASSQQPLGNTEAFFGQGTRLTVV.

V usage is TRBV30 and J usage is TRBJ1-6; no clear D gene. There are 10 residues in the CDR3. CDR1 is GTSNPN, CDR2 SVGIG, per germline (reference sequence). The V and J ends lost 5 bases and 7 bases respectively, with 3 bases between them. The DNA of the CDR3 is TGTGCCTGGGGAAATTCACCCCTCCACTTT. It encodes CAWGNSPLHF. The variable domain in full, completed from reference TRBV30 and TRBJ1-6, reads SQTIHQWPATLVQPVGSPLSLECTVEGTSNPNLYWYRQAAGRGLQLLFYSVGIGQISSEVPQNLSASRPQDRQFILSSKKLLLSDSGFYLCAWGNSPLHFGNGTRLTVT.